This is a list of T cell receptor beta chains from one sample in a study of T cell responses to AZD1222 COVID-19 vaccine. Generated by immunoSEQ multiplex PCR, the TCRdb table keeps only in-frame clones and is missing some. The profile shows about 83,000 clones, roughly 90% of them singletons. The sample was peripheral blood, taken on day 0 of MenACWY control vaccination. Receptor source: an adult in good health. Both conserved end residues are part of each CDR3. Fields, in order: J gene, CDR3 length, V gene, CDR3 protein.

J gene: TRBJ1-6; CDR3 length: 14; V gene: TRBV19; CDR3 protein: CASSADSHNSPLHF
J gene: TRBJ1-5; CDR3 length: 15; V gene: TRBV9; CDR3 protein: CASSVGQGGNQPQHF
J gene: TRBJ1-1; CDR3 length: 13; V gene: TRBV19; CDR3 protein: CASSISQLAEAFF
J gene: TRBJ1-1; CDR3 length: 13; V gene: TRBV28; CDR3 protein: CASSLLSYTEAFF
J gene: TRBJ2-7; CDR3 length: 13; V gene: TRBV6-5; CDR3 protein: CASSYSIRGEQYF
J gene: TRBJ1-5; CDR3 length: 16; V gene: TRBV5-1; CDR3 protein: CASSPVPRGSNQPQHF
J gene: TRBJ2-7; CDR3 length: 13; V gene: TRBV7-2; CDR3 protein: CASSLGRQYEQYF
J gene: TRBJ1-2; CDR3 length: 13; V gene: TRBV29-1; CDR3 protein: CSVEDRVNYGYTF
J gene: TRBJ1-1; CDR3 length: 11; V gene: TRBV30; CDR3 protein: CAWRQRVEAFF
J gene: TRBJ2-1; CDR3 length: 11; V gene: TRBV20-1; CDR3 protein: CSASIANEQFF
J gene: TRBJ2-1; CDR3 length: 17; V gene: TRBV29-1; CDR3 protein: CSAAGTSAARSYNEQFF
J gene: TRBJ1-1; CDR3 length: 15; V gene: TRBV5-1; CDR3 protein: CASSLGILSNTEAFF
J gene: TRBJ1-6; CDR3 length: 16; V gene: TRBV7-9; CDR3 protein: CASTFGPGTENSPLHF
J gene: TRBJ2-1; CDR3 length: 14; V gene: TRBV9; CDR3 protein: CASSVEVRRNEQFF
J gene: TRBJ2-7; CDR3 length: 15; V gene: TRBV6-5; CDR3 protein: CASSSQGKSPYEQYF
J gene: TRBJ2-5; CDR3 length: 13; V gene: TRBV28; CDR3 protein: CASSYRIEETQYF
J gene: TRBJ1-1; CDR3 length: 13; V gene: TRBV15; CDR3 protein: CATSRVTPAEAFF
J gene: TRBJ1-3; CDR3 length: 16; V gene: TRBV9; CDR3 protein: CASSGLTGGFGNTIYF
J gene: TRBJ2-3; CDR3 length: 15; V gene: TRBV28; CDR3 protein: CASSFPDRATDTQYF
J gene: TRBJ2-7; CDR3 length: 15; V gene: TRBV15; CDR3 protein: CATSRDPRTGYEQYF
J gene: TRBJ1-2; CDR3 length: 17; V gene: TRBV2; CDR3 protein: CAPSGPIDREGDYGYTF
J gene: TRBJ1-5; CDR3 length: 14; V gene: TRBV5-6; CDR3 protein: CASSLFWGNQPQHF
J gene: TRBJ1-2; CDR3 length: 14; V gene: TRBV6-5; CDR3 protein: CASSYARDSIGYTF
J gene: TRBJ1-5; CDR3 length: 16; V gene: TRBV7-2; CDR3 protein: CASSLAGTEYNQPQHF
J gene: TRBJ1-3; CDR3 length: 16; V gene: TRBV7-9; CDR3 protein: CASSLGGLVSGNTIYF
J gene: TRBJ2-1; CDR3 length: 13; V gene: TRBV5-4; CDR3 protein: CASTPRGYNEQFF
J gene: TRBJ2-3; CDR3 length: 16; V gene: TRBV6-5; CDR3 protein: CASSYWTGTDTDTQYF
J gene: TRBJ1-5; CDR3 length: 15; V gene: TRBV7-8; CDR3 protein: CASSPTRDTYQPQHF
J gene: TRBJ2-7; CDR3 length: 13; V gene: TRBV15; CDR3 protein: CATSSLAGAEQYF
J gene: TRBJ2-7; CDR3 length: 15; V gene: TRBV6-5; CDR3 protein: CASSHPRLAGYEQYF
J gene: TRBJ2-7; CDR3 length: 14; V gene: TRBV10-3; CDR3 protein: CAINPGTSVYEQYF